The 7 T cell receptor beta chains reported below all come from one sample, sequenced in a study of T cell responses to AZD1222 COVID-19 vaccine. This table comes from immunoSEQ multiplex PCR, and its TCRdb copy is limited to in-frame clones, with some not included. The repertoire includes over 95,000 clones, around 84% of them detected once, and about 14% sits in the top ten. The sequences come from peripheral blood, collected 28 days after the second AZD1222 dose. The receptors shown here come from an adult who received the AZD1222 COVID-19 vaccine.

This rearrangement joins TRBV7-9 to TRBJ1-1; D not resolved. The length of the CDR3 is 14 residues. Trimming took off 1 base at V and 6 bases at J, with 12 bases between the two ends. Germline lookup yields CDR1 SEHNR and CDR2 FQNEAQ (reference sequence). This CDR3 reads CASSLEGQTPEAFF. The CDR3 region has the DNA TGTGCCAGCAGCTTAGAAGGTCAGACTCCTGAAGCTTTCTTT. The variable domain in full, completed from reference TRBV7-9 and TRBJ1-1, reads DTGVSQNPRHKITKRGQNVTFRCDPISEHNRLYWYRQTLGQGPEFLTYFQNEAQLEKSRLLSDRFSAERPKGSFSTLEIQRTEQGDSAMYLCASSLEGQTPEAFFGQGTRLTVV.

The chain combines TRBV12-3 or TRBV12-4 with TRBJ1-2; D is unclear. Trimming stripped 2 bases from V and 7 bases from J, with 11 bases between. The CDR3 consists of 13 residues. In DNA form, the CDR3 reads TGTGCCAGCAGTTTAAGAGCCTCAGCTGGCTACACCTTC. Protein product: CASSLRASAGYTF.

This clone was detected only once. The chain combines TRBV14 with TRBJ1-3; D is ambiguous. Germline V CDR1 and CDR2: SGHDN, FVKESK. This CDR3 is built from 16 residues. Trimming took off 0 bases at V and 9 bases at J, with 18 bases between the two ends. CDR3 loop: CASSQDRRTAVGTIYF. The DNA of the CDR3 is TGTGCCAGCAGCCAAGATCGGAGGACTGCCGTGGGCACCATATATTTT.

The genes are TRBV29-1 and TRBJ1-1, with D unresolved. Trimming left V 3 bases short and J 1 base short, with 6 bases between. Germline assignment: CDR1 SQVTM and CDR2 ANQGSEA. This CDR3 has 12 residues. Written as DNA, the CDR3 is TGCAGCGTTGATAATCAGAACACTGAAGCTTTCTTT. Protein product: CSVDNQNTEAFF. The full variable domain, rest sourced from reference TRBV29-1 and TRBJ1-1, is SAVISQKPSRDICQRGTSLTIQCQVDSQVTMMFWYRQQPGQSLTLIATANQGSEATYESGFVIDKFPISRPNLTFSTLTVSNMSPEDSSIYLCSVDNQNTEAFFGQGTRLTVV.

This clone was picked up a small number of times. The CDR3 bases are TGCAGTGCTAGTATCAGGGCCACCCTCAATCAGCCCCAGCATTTT. Translating gives CSASIRATLNQPQHF. The genes are TRBV20-1 and TRBJ1-5; D might be TRBD1 (5 bases). Germline loops: CDR1 DFQATT, CDR2 SNEGSKA (reference sequence). The CDR3 extends over 15 amino acids. V was shortened by 3 bases and J by 3 bases, with 15 bases between the two germline ends.

The V call is TRBV5-1, the J call TRBJ2-1; 13 bases are shared with TRBD2. Unmatched junction bases numbered 6, after V lost 2 bases and J lost 4 bases. The CDR3 spans 17 residues. CDR1 and CDR2 (germline): SGHRS, YFSETQ. In DNA, the CDR3 is TGCGCCAGCAGCTTTGCTGGACTAGCGGGAGTGTACAATGAGCAGTTCTTC. Translating it yields CASSFAGLAGVYNEQFF.

The J gene is TRBJ2-1, the V gene TRBV10-3, with 8 bases aligning to TRBD1. The CDR3 extends over 15 amino acids. With 3 bases clipped from V and 5 bases from J, the junction kept 6 bases outside the gene matches. From germline, CDR1 is ENHRY and CDR2 SYGVKD. The CDR3 here is CAISDGGQGNNEQFF. CDR3 DNA: TGTGCCATCAGTGATGGTGGACAGGGAAACAATGAGCAGTTCTTC.